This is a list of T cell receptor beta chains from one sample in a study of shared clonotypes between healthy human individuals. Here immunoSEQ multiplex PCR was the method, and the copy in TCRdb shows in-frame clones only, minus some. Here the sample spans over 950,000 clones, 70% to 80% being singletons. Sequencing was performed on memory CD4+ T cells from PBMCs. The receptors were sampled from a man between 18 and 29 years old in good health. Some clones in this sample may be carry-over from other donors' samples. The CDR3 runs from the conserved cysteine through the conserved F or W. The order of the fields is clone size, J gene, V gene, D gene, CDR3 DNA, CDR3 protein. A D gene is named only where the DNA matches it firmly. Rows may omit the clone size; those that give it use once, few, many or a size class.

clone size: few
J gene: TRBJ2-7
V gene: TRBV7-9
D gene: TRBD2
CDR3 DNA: TGTGCCAGCAGCTTCCAGCCCCTACTAGCGGGGGACTCCTACGAGCAGTACTTC
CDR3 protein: CASSFQPLLAGDSYEQYF

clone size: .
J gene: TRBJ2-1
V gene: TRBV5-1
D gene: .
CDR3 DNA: TGCGCCAGCAGCTTGGGGTACTACTCCTACAATGAGCAGTTCTTC
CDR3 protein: CASSLGYYSYNEQFF

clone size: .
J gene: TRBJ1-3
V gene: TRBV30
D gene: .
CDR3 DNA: TGTGCCTGGAGTAGACCGGCTACTGGCTCTGGAAACACCATATATTTT
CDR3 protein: CAWSRPATGSGNTIYF

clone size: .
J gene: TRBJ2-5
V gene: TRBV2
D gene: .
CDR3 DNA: TGTGCCAGCGCTAGGGGCTTGGGAGAGACCCAGTACTTC
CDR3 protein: CASARGLGETQYF

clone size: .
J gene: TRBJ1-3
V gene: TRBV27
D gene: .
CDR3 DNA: TGTGCCAGCAGGCCGGGACCGACCTCTGGAAACACCATATATTTT
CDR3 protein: CASRPGPTSGNTIYF

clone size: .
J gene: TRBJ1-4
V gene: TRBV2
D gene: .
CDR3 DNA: TGTGCCAGCAGCTTCGAGGTATTAGGTGAAAAACTGTTTTTT
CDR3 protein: CASSFEVLGEKLFF

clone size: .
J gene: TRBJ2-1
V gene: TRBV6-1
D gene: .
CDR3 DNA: TGTGCCAGCAGCCAGCTAGCTTACAATGAGCAGTTCTTC
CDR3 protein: CASSQLAYNEQFF

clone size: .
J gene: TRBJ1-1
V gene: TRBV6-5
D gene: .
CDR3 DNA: TGTGCCAGCAGTTACAGGGCCTGGGGCACTGAAGCTTTCTTT
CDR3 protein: CASSYRAWGTEAFF

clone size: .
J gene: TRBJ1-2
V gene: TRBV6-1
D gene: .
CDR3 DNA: TGTGCCAGCAGCCCCAGGGGTGGCTACACCTTC
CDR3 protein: CASSPRGGYTF

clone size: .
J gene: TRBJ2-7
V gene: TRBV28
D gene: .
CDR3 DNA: TGTGCCAGCCTAGCCTCCCGCGGGCTCTACGAGCAGTACTTC
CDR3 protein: CASLASRGLYEQYF

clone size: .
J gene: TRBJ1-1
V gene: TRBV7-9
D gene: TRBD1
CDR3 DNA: TGTGCCAGCAGCTTACGACAGGGGATTGAAGCTTTCTTT
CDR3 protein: CASSLRQGIEAFF

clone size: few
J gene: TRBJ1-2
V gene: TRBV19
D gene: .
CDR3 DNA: TGTGCCAGTAGTATTTCTGAGGGTGCTGGCTACACCTTC
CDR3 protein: CASSISEGAGYTF

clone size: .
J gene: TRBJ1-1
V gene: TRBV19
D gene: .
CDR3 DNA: TGTGCCAGTAGCACGCCGGGGACCAACACTGAAGCTTTCTTT
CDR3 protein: CASSTPGTNTEAFF

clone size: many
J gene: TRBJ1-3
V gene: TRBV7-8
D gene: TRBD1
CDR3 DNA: TGTGCCAGCAGCTCTCGGACAGGGCGACGGACTGGAAACACCATATATTTT
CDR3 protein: CASSSRTGRRTGNTIYF

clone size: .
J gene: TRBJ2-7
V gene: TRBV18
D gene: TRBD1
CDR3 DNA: TGTGCCAGCTCACCCTGGGACAGGACCTACGAGCAGTACTTC
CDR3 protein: CASSPWDRTYEQYF

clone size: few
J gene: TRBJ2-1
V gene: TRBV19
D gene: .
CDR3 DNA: TGTGCCAGTAGTCTAAACCCCCACAGCAATGAGCAGTTCTTC
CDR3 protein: CASSLNPHSNEQFF

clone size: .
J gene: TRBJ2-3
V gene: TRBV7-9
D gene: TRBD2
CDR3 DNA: TGTGCCAGCAGCTTAGCGGGAGGGAATACGCAGTATTTT
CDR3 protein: CASSLAGGNTQYF

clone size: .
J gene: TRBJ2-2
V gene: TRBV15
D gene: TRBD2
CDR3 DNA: TGTGCCACCAGCAGAGATTTAGTAGCGGGCGGGGAGCTGTTTTTT
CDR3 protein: CATSRDLVAGGELFF

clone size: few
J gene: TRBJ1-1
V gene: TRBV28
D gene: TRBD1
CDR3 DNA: TGTGCCAGCACTCGGGACAGGGCGAGGACTGAAGCTTTCTTT
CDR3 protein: CASTRDRARTEAFF

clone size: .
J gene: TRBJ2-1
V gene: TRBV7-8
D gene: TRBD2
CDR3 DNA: TGTGCCAGCAGCCTCAGCGGGAGGATATACAATGAGCAGTTCTTC
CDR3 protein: CASSLSGRIYNEQFF

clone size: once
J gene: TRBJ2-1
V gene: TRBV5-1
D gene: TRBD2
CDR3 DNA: TGCGCCAGCAGCTTGGTTAGCGGGAGGGAAAATGAGCAGTTCTTC
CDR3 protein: CASSLVSGRENEQFF

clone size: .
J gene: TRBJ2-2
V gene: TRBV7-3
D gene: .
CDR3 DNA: TGTGCCAGCAGCGCCGACCGGACGAACACCGGGGAGCTGTTTTTT
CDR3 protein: CASSADRTNTGELFF

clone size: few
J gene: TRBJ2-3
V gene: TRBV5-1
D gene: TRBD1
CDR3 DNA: TGCGCCAGCAGCTCGGGGGACAGGTGGGGCACAGATACGCAGTATTTT
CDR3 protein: CASSSGDRWGTDTQYF

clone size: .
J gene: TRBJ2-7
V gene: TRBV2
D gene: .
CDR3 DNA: TGTGCCAGCAGTGAAGACAAGCCCGAGCAGTACTTC
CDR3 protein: CASSEDKPEQYF

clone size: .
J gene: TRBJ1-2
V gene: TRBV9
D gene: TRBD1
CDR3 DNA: TGTGCCAGCAACCCGGGACAGGGGATCTATGGCTACACCTTC
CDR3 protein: CASNPGQGIYGYTF

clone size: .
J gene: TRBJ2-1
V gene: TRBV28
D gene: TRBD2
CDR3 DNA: TGTGCCAGCAGTTTATTTAGCGGGAGGGCCAGGTACAATGAGCAGTTCTTC
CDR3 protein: CASSLFSGRARYNEQFF

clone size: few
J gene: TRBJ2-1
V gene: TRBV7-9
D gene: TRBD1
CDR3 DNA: TGTGCCAGCAGCTCCCGAGACAGGGACAATGAGCAGTTCTTC
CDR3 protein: CASSSRDRDNEQFF

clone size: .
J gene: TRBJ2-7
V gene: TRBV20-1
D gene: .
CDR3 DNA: TGCAGTGCTAGAAGGTTATACGAGCAGTACTTC
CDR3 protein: CSARRLYEQYF

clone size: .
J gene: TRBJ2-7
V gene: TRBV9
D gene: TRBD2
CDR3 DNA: TGTGCCAGCAGCGTAGCACCCGGGACTAGCGTTTACGAGCAGTACTTC
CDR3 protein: CASSVAPGTSVYEQYF

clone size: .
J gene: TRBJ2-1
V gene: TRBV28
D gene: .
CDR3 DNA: TGTGCCAGCAGGGTACTAGCCGTATCCTACAATGAGCAGTTCTTC
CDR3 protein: CASRVLAVSYNEQFF

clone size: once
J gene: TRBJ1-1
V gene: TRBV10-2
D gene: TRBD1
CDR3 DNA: TGCGCCAGCACAGGGGGGTCCACTGAAGCTTTCTTT
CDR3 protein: CASTGGSTEAFF

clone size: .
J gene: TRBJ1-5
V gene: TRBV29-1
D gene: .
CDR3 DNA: TGCAGCGTTGGAGGGGTTAGCAATCAGCCCCAGCATTTT
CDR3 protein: CSVGGVSNQPQHF

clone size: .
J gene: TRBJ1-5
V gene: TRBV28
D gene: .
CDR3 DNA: TGTGCCAGCAGTGGGGGCAGCCGCAATCAGCCCCAGCATTTT
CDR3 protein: CASSGGSRNQPQHF

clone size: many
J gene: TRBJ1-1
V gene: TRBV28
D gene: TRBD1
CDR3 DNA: TGTGCCAGCAGTAGCTCAGGGGGGAACACTGAAGCTTTCTTT
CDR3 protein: CASSSSGGNTEAFF

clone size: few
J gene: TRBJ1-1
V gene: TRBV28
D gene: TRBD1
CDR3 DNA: TGTGCCAGCAGCCTGGGACAGGGATCGTGGGGCACTGAAGCTTTCTTT
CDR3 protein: CASSLGQGSWGTEAFF

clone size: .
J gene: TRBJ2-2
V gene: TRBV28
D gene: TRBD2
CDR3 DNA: TGTGCCAGCAGTTTTCCGGTCGGCGGGAGGGGGAACACCGGGGAGCTGTTTTTT
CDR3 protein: CASSFPVGGRGNTGELFF

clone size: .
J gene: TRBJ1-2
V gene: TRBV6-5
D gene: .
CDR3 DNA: TGTGCCAGCAGTACACCGGGGACGCGAGGCTACACCTTC
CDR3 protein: CASSTPGTRGYTF

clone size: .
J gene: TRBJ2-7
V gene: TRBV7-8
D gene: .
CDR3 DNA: TGTGCCAGCAGCGCCCTCGGCCTGTCCTACGAGCAGTACTTC
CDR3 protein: CASSALGLSYEQYF

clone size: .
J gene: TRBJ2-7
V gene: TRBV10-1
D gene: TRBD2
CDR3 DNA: TGCGCCAGCAGTGAACCCGGACTAGCGCCCTACTCCTACGAGCAGTACTTC
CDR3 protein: CASSEPGLAPYSYEQYF

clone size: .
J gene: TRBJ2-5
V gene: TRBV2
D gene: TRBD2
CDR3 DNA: TGTGCCAGCAGTGGGATAGCGGGAGGTGAGACCCAGTACTTC
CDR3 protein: CASSGIAGGETQYF